These 3 T cell receptor beta chains originate from one sample sequenced in a study of type 1 regulatory T cells. For these TCRs, the target antigens are not known. From the reads, TCRdb called clonotypes with MiXCR, one entry per CDR3 protein. This sample carries about 68,000 distinct CDR3 sequences, around 60% of them seen once, and the ten largest clones take around 7.6%. The sequencing sample was made of cultured T cells, either the whole culture or a sorted T cell fraction (not recorded which). The subset denotes: Tr1-enriched cell product generated in vitro against host alloantigens. The origin of the receptors is a human donor in good health.

In this sample, this clonotype turned up a few times. The V and J genes are TRBV4-3 and TRBJ1-2, with D unresolved. The CDR3 extends over 14 amino acids. CDR1 is LGHNA and CDR2 is YSLEER in the germline V gene. Trimming took 0 bases from V and 9 from J, leaving 14 bases between them. The CDR3 reads CASSQETGPHSYTF. In nucleotides, the CDR3 is TGCGCCAGCAGCCAAGAGACCGGGCCCCACAGCTACACCTTC.

The chain recombines TRBV5-4 with TRBJ2-2, with D perhaps matching TRBD1 (6 bases). Trimming removed 2 bases at V and 3 bases at J, with 14 bases between. The CDR3 runs to 16 residues. Germline-derived CDR1 and CDR2 are SGHNT and YYREEE (reference sequence). CDR3 coding DNA: TGTGCCAGCAGCTTACCAGGGGCCCGGGACACCGGGGAGCTGTTTTTT. Translating it yields CASSLPGARDTGELFF.

The chain carries TRBV3-1 and TRBJ1-1, with D unclear. The CDR3 consists of 14 residues. Trimming stripped 0 bases from V and 8 bases from J, with 13 bases between. Germline CDR1 reads LGHDT; CDR2 reads YNNKEL (reference sequence). CDR3 amino acids: CASSQEEDFREAFF. The CDR3, as DNA: TGTGCCAGCAGCCAAGAGGAGGATTTTAGGGAAGCTTTCTTT.